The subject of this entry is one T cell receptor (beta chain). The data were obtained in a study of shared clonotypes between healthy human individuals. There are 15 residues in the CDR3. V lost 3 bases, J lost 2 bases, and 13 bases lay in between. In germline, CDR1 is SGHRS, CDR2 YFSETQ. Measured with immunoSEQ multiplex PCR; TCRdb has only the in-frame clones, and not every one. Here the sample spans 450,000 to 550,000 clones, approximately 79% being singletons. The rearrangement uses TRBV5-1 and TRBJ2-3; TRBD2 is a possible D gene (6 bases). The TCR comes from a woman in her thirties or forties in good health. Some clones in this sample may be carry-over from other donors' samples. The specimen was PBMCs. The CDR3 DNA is TGCGCCAGCAGCTCACAGCGGGCGCTCACAGATACGCAGTATTTT. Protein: CASSSQRALTDTQYF.